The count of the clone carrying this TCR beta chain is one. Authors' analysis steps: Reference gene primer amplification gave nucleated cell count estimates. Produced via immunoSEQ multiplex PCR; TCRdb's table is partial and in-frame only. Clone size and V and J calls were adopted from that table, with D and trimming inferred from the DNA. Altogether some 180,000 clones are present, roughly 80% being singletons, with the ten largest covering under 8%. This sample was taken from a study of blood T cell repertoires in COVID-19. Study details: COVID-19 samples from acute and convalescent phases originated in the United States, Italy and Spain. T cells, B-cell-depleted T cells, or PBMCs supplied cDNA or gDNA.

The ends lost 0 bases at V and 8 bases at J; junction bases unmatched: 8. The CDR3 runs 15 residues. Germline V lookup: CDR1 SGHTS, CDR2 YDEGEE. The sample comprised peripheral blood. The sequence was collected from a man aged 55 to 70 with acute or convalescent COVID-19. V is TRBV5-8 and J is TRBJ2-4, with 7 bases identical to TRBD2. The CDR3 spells CASSLEGRETDIQYF. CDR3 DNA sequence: TGTGCCAGCAGCTTGGAGGGGCGGGAGACAGACATTCAGTACTTC.